This is a list of T cell receptor beta chains from one sample in a study of OX40 agonist ivuxolimab in advanced cancers. Profiling relied on immunoSEQ multiplex PCR, and the TCRdb table lists in-frame clones only, not all of them. The sample shows tens of thousands of clones, approximately 90% of them seen only once. This material consisted of CD4+ or CD8+ T cells sorted from blood, taken in a trial of the OX40 agonist ivuxolimab. The receptors were sampled from an adult with an advanced solid tumor such as melanoma, head and neck, liver or kidney cancer. The CDR3 runs from the conserved cysteine through the conserved F or W. Each record gives: V gene, clone size, D gene, J gene, CDR3 protein, CDR3 DNA. The D gene is left open where the match is weak. The size entry is marked missing in some rows and otherwise reads once, few, many or a size class.

TRBV15	.	.	TRBJ2-2	CATSRDDGARNTGELFF	TGTGCCACCAGCAGAGATGACGGGGCCAGGAACACCGGGGAGCTGTTTTTT
TRBV7-9	.	TRBD1	TRBJ1-2	CASTRGQGVYGYTF	TGTGCCAGCACCCGAGGGCAGGGGGTCTATGGCTACACCTTC
TRBV7-9	few	TRBD1	TRBJ1-4	CASSPGTGTTNEKLFF	TGTGCCAGCAGCCCCGGGACAGGGACAACTAATGAAAAACTGTTTTTT
TRBV5-1	.	.	TRBJ2-3	CASSLQRPTGDTQYF	TGCGCCAGCAGCTTGCAGCGTCCCACGGGAGATACGCAGTATTTT
TRBV29-1	few	TRBD2	TRBJ2-3	CSVEAGGDTQYF	TGCAGCGTTGAAGCGGGAGGAGATACGCAGTATTTT
TRBV19	.	.	TRBJ2-3	CASSIVMLGEKYF	TGTGCCAGTAGTATAGTGATGTTGGGAGAAAAGTATTTT
TRBV11-3	.	.	TRBJ1-1	CASSRNTNTEAFF	TGTGCCAGCAGCCGTAACACGAACACTGAAGCTTTCTTT
TRBV18	.	.	TRBJ2-3	CASSPPPGRDTQYF	TGTGCCAGCTCACCACCGCCGGGCCGAGATACGCAGTATTTT
TRBV28	.	.	TRBJ1-4	CASRYPTVEKLFF	TGTGCCAGCAGGTACCCAACCGTGGAAAAACTGTTTTTT
TRBV5-8	.	TRBD1	TRBJ2-5	CASSSRTGVETQYF	TGTGCCAGCAGCTCCCGGACAGGAGTGGAGACCCAGTACTTC
TRBV7-9	.	.	TRBJ2-3	CASSLKHGGAQLSTDTQYF	TGTGCCAGCAGCTTAAAACATGGGGGGGCCCAACTGAGCACAGATACGCAGTATTTT
TRBV11-2	once	TRBD2	TRBJ2-3	CASSLGLAGGRDTQYF	TGTGCCAGCAGCTTGGGTCTAGCGGGAGGGCGGGATACGCAGTATTTT
TRBV13	.	.	TRBJ1-1	CASSFRRRTEAFF	TGTGCCAGCAGCTTCCGGCGGCGCACTGAAGCTTTCTTT
TRBV28	.	.	TRBJ1-1	CASSQYRVNTEAFF	TGTGCCAGCAGCCAATACAGGGTTAACACTGAAGCTTTCTTT
TRBV6-6	.	TRBD2	TRBJ2-7	CASSISSGRNEQYF	TGTGCCAGCAGTATTTCTAGCGGGAGAAACGAGCAGTACTTC
TRBV19	.	.	TRBJ2-1	CASSIDPANEQFF	TGTGCCAGTAGTATAGATCCGGCGAATGAGCAGTTCTTC
TRBV19	.	.	TRBJ1-1	CASSELQGNTEAFF	TGTGCCAGTAGCGAACTTCAGGGGAACACTGAAGCTTTCTTT
TRBV6-5	.	.	TRBJ2-2	CASTGIRTGELFF	TGTGCCAGCACAGGGATCCGGACCGGGGAGCTGTTTTTT
TRBV18	.	.	TRBJ2-7	CASSLGYEQYF	TGTGCCAGCTCACTTGGGTATGAGCAGTACTTC
TRBV18	.	TRBD1	TRBJ2-2	CASSPPGTGTTGELFF	TGTGCCAGCTCACCTCCCGGGACAGGGACCACCGGGGAGCTGTTTTTT
TRBV11-2	once	TRBD2	TRBJ2-3	CASSLALAGGIDTQYF	TGTGCCAGCAGCTTAGCACTAGCGGGAGGAATAGATACGCAGTATTTT
TRBV28	once	TRBD1	TRBJ2-7	CASSLVQGALFSEQYF	TGTGCCAGCAGTTTGGTGCAGGGGGCCCTTTTTTCCGAGCAGTACTTC
TRBV9	.	.	TRBJ1-2	CASSGKGLSGYGYTF	TGTGCCAGCAGCGGCAAGGGGTTGTCAGGCTATGGCTACACCTTC
TRBV30	.	.	TRBJ1-2	CAWQATNYGYTF	TGTGCCTGGCAGGCAACTAACTATGGCTACACCTTC